The rows below give T cell receptor beta chains drawn from one sample of a study of blood T cell repertoires in COVID-19. Assay used: immunoSEQ multiplex PCR; TCRdb lists only in-frame clones, some missing. The repertoire has 250,000 to 300,000 clones, around 87% of them found once; the top ten carry roughly 4%. What was sequenced was peripheral blood. Receptor source: a man aged 18 to 29 with active or convalescent COVID-19. CDR3s include the opening cysteine and the closing phenylalanine or tryptophan. D genes are given only for firm matches.

J gene,V gene,D gene,CDR3 protein
.,TRBV9,TRBD2,CASSEGTKGPYEQYF
TRBJ2-1,TRBV7-9,TRBD1,CASSPEIQGAKVEQFF
TRBJ2-3,TRBV5-1,TRBD1,CASSSTGWRDTQYF
TRBJ1-2,TRBV6-5,.,CASSYSYRADYGYTF
TRBJ2-7,TRBV7-9,.,CASSSPVSYEQYF
TRBJ2-4,TRBV5-1,.,CASSLVGSLAKNIQYF
TRBJ1-5,TRBV7-2,.,CASSLYAGSYSNQPQHF
TRBJ1-5,TRBV30,.,CAWSRRTIGGVNQPQHF
TRBJ1-1,TRBV9,.,CASSVESGTEAFF
TRBJ2-1,TRBV7-9,.,CASSAGPSGDEQFF
TRBJ2-3,TRBV28,TRBD2,CASITGLAGDDTQYF
TRBJ2-1,TRBV29-1,.,CSVGDFSHYNEQFF
TRBJ1-2,TRBV6-1,TRBD1,CASSEGQGSNYGYTF
TRBJ2-4,TRBV28,.,CASSPGRLAKNIQYF
TRBJ2-2,TRBV30,TRBD2,CACDGTSISGELFF
TRBJ2-7,TRBV24-1,TRBD2,CATSDRGTSGLYEQYF
TRBJ2-5,TRBV19,TRBD2,CASSTQRTSGETQYF
TRBJ1-2,TRBV6-1,TRBD1,CASSEGLGTVINYGYTF
TRBJ2-1,TRBV3-1/TRBV3-2,TRBD2,CASSTSPGLEAFF
TRBJ1-4,TRBV12-3/TRBV12-4,.,CASSIAEGEKLFF
TRBJ2-2,TRBV24-1,TRBD2,CATSGGGAGELFF
TRBJ1-2,TRBV20-1,TRBD1,CSASRQGYGYTF
TRBJ1-5,TRBV12-3/TRBV12-4,.,CASSLGSGQPQHF
TRBJ1-6,TRBV2,.,CASRRILLRRTELSDYNSPLHF
TRBJ1-3,TRBV28,.,CASSFRGFPELSGNTIYF
TRBJ2-3,TRBV4-2,.,CASSQEGLTDTQYF
TRBJ1-1,TRBV3-1/TRBV3-2,TRBD1,CASSRQGPDTEAFF
TRBJ1-2,TRBV11-2,.,CASSLAGGRSYGYTF
TRBJ1-6,TRBV30,.,CAWSTPPGSPLHF
TRBJ1-2,TRBV29-1,.,CSVIGDYGYTF
TRBJ2-7,TRBV12-5,.,CASGSVTPYEQYF
TRBJ1-1,TRBV28,.,CASSSQMNTEAFF
TRBJ2-3,TRBV30,TRBD2,CAFLLAGVGDTQYF
TRBJ2-2,TRBV11-3,TRBD1,CASSKGQGFSSTGELFF
TRBJ1-3,TRBV30,.,CAWRIGISGNTIYF
TRBJ2-2,TRBV6-6,.,CASNLPGAGELFF
TRBJ1-3,TRBV5-1,TRBD1,CASSLVLDRGQGNTIYF
TRBJ1-2,TRBV4-1,.,CASSRAGETSWGGYTF
TRBJ2-1,TRBV4-1,.,CASSHLGGHDNEQFF
TRBJ2-6,TRBV6-1,.,CASSEESGSGANVLTF
TRBJ2-5,TRBV12-3/TRBV12-4,TRBD1,CASSDRVGETQYF
TRBJ1-3,TRBV10-3,.,CAISETVSGNTIYF
TRBJ2-1,TRBV11-3,.,CASSLDHAAYNEQFF
TRBJ1-2,TRBV10-2,.,CASSESGRGYTF
TRBJ1-1,TRBV7-3,.,CASSLSPGRNTEAFF